One sample yielded the 8 T cell receptor beta chains listed below, sequenced in a study of tumor-infiltrating lymphocytes in primary liver carcinoma. From unsorted bulk tissue weighing roughly 17-31 mg, DNA and RNA were co-extracted. Constant-region priming of around 530 ng total RNA yielded TCR beta cDNA. Three nested multiplex PCR rounds of slightly modified ARM-PCR generated TCR beta libraries. Rounds one and two of PCR, each of about 10 cycles, were primed with TRBV1-TRBV30 forward primers and a C-beta reverse primer. TCRdb reprocessed the multiplex PCR reads with MiXCR, giving one entry per CDR3 protein. The sample shows 95,000 to 100,000 distinct CDR3 sequences, around 66% of them seen only once. The sequencing input was liver tumor tissue from sampling region 2. Subset specified: tumor region T2, inferior pole. The receptors shown here come from an older woman with primary liver carcinoma and hepatitis B virus infection.

With regard to this clonotype: A junction boundary mismatches the germline segment, possibly from a read error. The CDR3 spells CVSSPDLGGGKETQYF. The CDR3 DNA reads as TGTGTCAGCAGTCCCGATCTCGGGGGGGGGAAAGAGACCCAGTACTTC. V and J are TRBV6-6 and TRBJ2-5; 8 nucleotides match TRBD2. The CDR3 contains 16 residues. Germline V gene sequence: CDR1 MNHNY, CDR2 SVGAGI (reference sequence).

About this clonotype: This may come from a read error, since a much larger clone is one base off. The CDR3 protein is CASSSRLAGLYNEQFF. The CDR3 DNA is TGTGCCAGCAGTTCTAGACTAGCGGGGTTATACAATGAGCAGTTCTTC. The chain uses TRBV14 and TRBJ2-1, with 11 bases lining up with TRBD2. V dropped 6 bases and J dropped 4; count of bases not matched to a gene: 8. CDR3 length: 16 amino acids. Per the germline V gene, CDR1 is SGHDN and CDR2 is FVKESK.

The chain combines TRBV12-3 or TRBV12-4 with TRBJ1-6; 7 nucleotides line up with TRBD1. The length of the CDR3 is 14 residues. V shed 6 bases, J shed 9 bases, and the junction held 8 bases outside the gene matches. CDR3 nucleotide sequence: TGTGCCAGCAGACTCGGGACAGATAGTTCACCCCTCCACTTT. Protein product: CASRLGTDSSPLHF.

The V and J genes are TRBV6-2 or TRBV6-3 and TRBJ2-7; D is unclear. Looked up from germline, CDR1 is MNHEY and CDR2 is SVGEGT. The CDR3 spans 15 residues. The V end lost 5 bases, the J end lost 4 bases, and 18 bases lay between the germline ends. CDR3 DNA: TGTGCCAGCAGTGACCCTTCATCGCGATCATACGAGCAGTACTTC. Translated: CASSDPSSRSYEQYF.

This clonotype has just a few counts. V and J are TRBV30 and TRBJ1-3; unclear D gene. CDR3 length: 14 amino acids. Trimming left V 0 bases short and J 4 bases short, with 10 bases between. CDR1 GTSNPN and CDR2 SVGIG come from the germline V gene (reference sequence). CDR3 residues: CAWSVRGLGNTIYF. CDR3 bases: TGTGCCTGGAGTGTTCGAGGGCTCGGAAACACCATATATTTT.

This clonotype has only a few counts. The chain recombines TRBV4-1 with TRBJ1-5; no definite D call. The V and J ends lost 6 bases and 6 bases respectively, with 24 bases between them. This CDR3 comprises 17 residues. Germline loops: CDR1 MGHRA, CDR2 YSYEKL. The DNA for the CDR3 is TGCGCCAGCAGTCATAGAATCCTAACAGTGATCGGTCAGCCCCAGCATTTT. Its protein product is CASSHRILTVIGQPQHF.

This clonotype was seen a handful of times. At one end the junction does not follow the germline gene, possibly because of a read error. The chain has TRBV11-2 and TRBJ2-7; TRBD2 is a possible D gene (6 bases). Germline loops: CDR1 SGHAT, CDR2 FQNNGV. This CDR3 has 16 amino acids. DNA of the CDR3: TGTGCCAGCAGCTTAGGCGGGGCGGTGGTTCTCTACGAGCAATACTTC. Translated: CASSLGGAVVLYEQYF.

Turning to this clonotype: The junction departs from germline at one end; a sequencing error may be responsible. The chain employs TRBV28 and TRBJ2-1; possibly TRBD1 for D (6 bases). This CDR3 has 16 amino acids. Germline assignment: CDR1 MDHEN and CDR2 SYDVKM. CDR3 sequence reads: CASSPAWTANYNEQFF. CDR3 coding DNA: TGTGCCAGCAGTCCCGCCTGGACAGCCAACTACAATGAGCAGTTCTTT. The full variable domain, completed using reference TRBV28 and TRBJ2-1, is DVKVTQSSRYLVKRTGEKVFLECVQDMDHENMFWYRQDPGLGLRLIYFSYDVKMKEKGDIPEGYSVSREKKERFSLILESASTNQTSMYLCASSPAWTANYNEQFFGPGTRLTVL.